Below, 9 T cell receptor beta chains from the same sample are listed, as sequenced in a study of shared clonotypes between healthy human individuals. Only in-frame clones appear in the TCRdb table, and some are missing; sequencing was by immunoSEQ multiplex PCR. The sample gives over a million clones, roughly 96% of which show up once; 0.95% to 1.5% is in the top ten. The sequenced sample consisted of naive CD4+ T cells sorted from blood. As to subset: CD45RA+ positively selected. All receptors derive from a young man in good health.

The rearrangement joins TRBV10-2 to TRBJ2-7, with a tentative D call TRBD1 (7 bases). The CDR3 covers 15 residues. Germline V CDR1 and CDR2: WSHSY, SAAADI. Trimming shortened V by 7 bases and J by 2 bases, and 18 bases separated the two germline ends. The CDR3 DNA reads TGCGCCAGCACAATTGGGGGGACAGAAACCTACGAGCAGTACTTC. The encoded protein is CASTIGGTETYEQYF.

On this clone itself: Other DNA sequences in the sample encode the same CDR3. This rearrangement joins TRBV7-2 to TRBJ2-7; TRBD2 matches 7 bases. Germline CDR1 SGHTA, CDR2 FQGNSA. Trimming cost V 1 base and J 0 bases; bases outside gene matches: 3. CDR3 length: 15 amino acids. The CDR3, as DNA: TGTGCCAGCAGCTTAGGCGGGGGAAGCTCCTACGAGCAGTACTTC. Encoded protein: CASSLGGGSSYEQYF.

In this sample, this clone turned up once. CDR3 loop: CASRTSGHTQYF. The CDR3 region has the DNA TGTGCCAGCCGGACTAGCGGGCATACGCAGTATTTT. The gene calls are TRBV28 and TRBJ2-3; TRBD2 agrees at 11 bases. J was trimmed by 7 bases and V by 8 bases; bases with no gene match: 2. The CDR3 sequence is 12 residues long. CDR1 MDHEN and CDR2 SYDVKM come from the germline V gene.

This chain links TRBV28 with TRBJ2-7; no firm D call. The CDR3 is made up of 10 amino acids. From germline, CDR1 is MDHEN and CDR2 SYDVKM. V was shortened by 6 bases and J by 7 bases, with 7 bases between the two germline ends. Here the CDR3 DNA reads TGTGCCAGCAGCCGAAAGGAGCAGTACTTC. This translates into CASSRKEQYF.

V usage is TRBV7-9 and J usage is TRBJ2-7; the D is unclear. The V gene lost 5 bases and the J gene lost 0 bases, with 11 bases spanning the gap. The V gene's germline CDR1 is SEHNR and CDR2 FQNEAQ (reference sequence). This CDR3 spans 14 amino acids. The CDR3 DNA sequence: TGTGCCAGCAGCGTCGGACCTGGCTCCTACGAGCAGTACTTC. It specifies CASSVGPGSYEQYF.

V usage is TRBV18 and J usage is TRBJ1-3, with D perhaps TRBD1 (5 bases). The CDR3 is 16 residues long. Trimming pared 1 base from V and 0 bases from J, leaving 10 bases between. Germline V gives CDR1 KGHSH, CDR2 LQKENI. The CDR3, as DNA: TGTGCCAGCTCACCACAGGGGCTCTTCTCTGGAAACACCATATATTTT. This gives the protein CASSPQGLFSGNTIYF. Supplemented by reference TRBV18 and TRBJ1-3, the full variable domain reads NAGVMQNPRHLVRRRGQEARLRCSPMKGHSHVYWYRQLPEEGLKFMVYLQKENIIDESGMPKERFSAEFPKEGPSILRIQQVVRGDSAAYFCASSPQGLFSGNTIYFGEGSWLTVV.

CDR3 sequence reads: CASRGGVLDEQYF. CDR3 in DNA: TGTGCCAGCAGGGGGGGGGTCCTCGACGAGCAGTACTTC. This sequence joins TRBV6-6 and TRBJ2-7; 7 bases map to TRBD2. In germline, CDR1 is MNHNY, CDR2 SVGAGI (reference sequence). The CDR3 runs 13 residues. V was pared by 6 bases and J by 5 bases, with 7 bases of the junction left unmatched.

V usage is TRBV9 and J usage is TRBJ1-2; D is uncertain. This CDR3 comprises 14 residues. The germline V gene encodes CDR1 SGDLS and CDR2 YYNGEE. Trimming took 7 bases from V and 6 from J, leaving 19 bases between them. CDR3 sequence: CASSVIGGVNGYTF. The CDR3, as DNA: TGTGCCAGCTCCGTAATAGGCGGGGTCAATGGCTACACCTTC.

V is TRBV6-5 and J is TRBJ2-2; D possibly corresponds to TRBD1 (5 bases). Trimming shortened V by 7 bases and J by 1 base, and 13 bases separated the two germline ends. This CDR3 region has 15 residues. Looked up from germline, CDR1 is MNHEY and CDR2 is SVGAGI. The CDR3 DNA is TGTGCCAGCACACGCTCGACAGTGAACACCGGGGAGCTGTTTTTT. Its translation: CASTRSTVNTGELFF.